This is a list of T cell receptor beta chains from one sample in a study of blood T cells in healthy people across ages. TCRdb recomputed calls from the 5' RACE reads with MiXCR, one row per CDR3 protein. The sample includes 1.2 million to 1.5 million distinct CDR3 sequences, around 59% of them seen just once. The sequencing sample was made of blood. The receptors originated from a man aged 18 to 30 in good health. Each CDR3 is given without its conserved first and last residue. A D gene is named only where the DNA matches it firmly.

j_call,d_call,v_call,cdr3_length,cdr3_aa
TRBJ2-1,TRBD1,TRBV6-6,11,ASSYGQGYEQF
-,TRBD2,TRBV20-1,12,SAKAVGRPREQY
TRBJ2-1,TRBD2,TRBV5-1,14,ASSLPGLAGDNEQF
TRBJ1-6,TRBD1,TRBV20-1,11,SAPDRDNSPLH
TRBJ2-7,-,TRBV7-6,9,ACSTSYEQY
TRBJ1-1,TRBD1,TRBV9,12,ASSVGRDRGRAF
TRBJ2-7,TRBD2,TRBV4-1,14,ASSPPGTSGNSEQY
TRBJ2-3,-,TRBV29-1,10,SVATAEDTQY
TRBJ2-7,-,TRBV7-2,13,ASSLRGVSSYEQY
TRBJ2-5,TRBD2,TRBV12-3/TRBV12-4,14,ASGRLAGDNQETQY
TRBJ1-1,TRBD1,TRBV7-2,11,ASTTQGALGAF
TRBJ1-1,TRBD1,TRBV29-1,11,SVTGQGFGEVF
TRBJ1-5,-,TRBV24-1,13,ATSSTLNTNQPQH
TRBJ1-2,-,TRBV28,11,ASNPTATYGYT
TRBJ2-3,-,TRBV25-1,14,ASSSIRRGTPDTQY
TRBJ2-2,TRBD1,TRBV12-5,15,ASGQDRAEANTGELF
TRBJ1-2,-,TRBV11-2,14,ASSLGAGGLIYGYT
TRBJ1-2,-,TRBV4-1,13,ASSQAGRHNNGYT
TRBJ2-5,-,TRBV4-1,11,ASSQVTGNEQY
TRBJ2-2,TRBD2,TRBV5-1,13,ASSLISGVTGELF
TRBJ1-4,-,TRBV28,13,ASRPTRGAGEKLF
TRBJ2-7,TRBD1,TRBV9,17,ASSGGWTGGPGLNYEQY
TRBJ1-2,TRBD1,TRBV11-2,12,ASSGRTGGDGYT
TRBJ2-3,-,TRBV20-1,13,SALGFAPSTDTQY
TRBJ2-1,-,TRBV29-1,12,SVPPGESYNEQF
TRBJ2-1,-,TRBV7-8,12,ASSLVPVPNEQF
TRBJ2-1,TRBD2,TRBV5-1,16,ASSLALGSGSSYNEQF
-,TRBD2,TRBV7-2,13,ASSLRTRGYNEQY
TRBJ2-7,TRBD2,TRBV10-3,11,AIRGLAGYEQY
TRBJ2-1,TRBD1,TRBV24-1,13,ATSDPGTGQNEQF
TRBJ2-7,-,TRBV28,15,ASSQTTGAMSSYEQY
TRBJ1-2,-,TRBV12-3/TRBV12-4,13,ASSSLLQGGGGYT
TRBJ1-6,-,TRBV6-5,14,ASASTTGGKVGPLH
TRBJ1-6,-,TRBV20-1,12,SAPAGQLNSPLH
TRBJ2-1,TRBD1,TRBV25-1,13,ASSRSGTGLDEQF
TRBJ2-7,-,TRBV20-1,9,SATREAEQY
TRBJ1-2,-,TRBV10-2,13,ASSERQLPNYGYT
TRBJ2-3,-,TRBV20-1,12,ISRGAVGTDTQY
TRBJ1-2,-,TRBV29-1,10,SASWGNYGYT
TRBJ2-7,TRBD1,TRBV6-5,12,AGSRDRGSYEQY
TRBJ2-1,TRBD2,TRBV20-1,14,SARPHLGRPAREQF
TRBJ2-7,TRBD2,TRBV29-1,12,SVVLAGGPHEQY
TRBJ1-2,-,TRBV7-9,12,ASRDSGDHYGYT
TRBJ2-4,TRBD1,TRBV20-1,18,SARDRQLDRGRFGKNIQY
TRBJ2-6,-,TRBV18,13,ASSHREAGANVLT
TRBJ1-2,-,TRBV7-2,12,ASSLWGRAYGYT
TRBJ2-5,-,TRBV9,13,ASSVDRGSQETQY